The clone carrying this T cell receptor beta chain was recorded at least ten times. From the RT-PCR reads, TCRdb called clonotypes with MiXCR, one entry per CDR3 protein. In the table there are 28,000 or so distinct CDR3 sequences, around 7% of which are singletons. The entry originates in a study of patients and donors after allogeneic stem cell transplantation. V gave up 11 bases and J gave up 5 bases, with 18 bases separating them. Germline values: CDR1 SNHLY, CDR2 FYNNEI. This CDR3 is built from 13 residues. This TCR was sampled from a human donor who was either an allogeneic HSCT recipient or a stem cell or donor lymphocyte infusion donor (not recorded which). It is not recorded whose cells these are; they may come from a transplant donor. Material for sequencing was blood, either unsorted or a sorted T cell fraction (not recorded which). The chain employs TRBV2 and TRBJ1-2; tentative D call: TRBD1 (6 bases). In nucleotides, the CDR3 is TGTGCCTCCTTTGGCCAGGGGAATTATGGCTACACCTTC. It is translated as CASFGQGNYGYTF.